The clone carrying this T cell receptor beta chain was recorded many times. From RNA transcripts, TCR beta CDR3 regions were amplified. Using the HTBI primer set, a first-round RT-PCR was run on the TCR CDR3. Via MiXCR, TCRdb re-called the multiplex PCR reads, giving one row per CDR3 protein. The repertoire holds about 740,000 distinct CDR3 sequences, with 11% to 15% as singletons. Germline V lookup: CDR1 KGHSH, CDR2 LQKENI. The CDR3 loop spans 15 amino acids. The V end was cut by 3 bases, the J end by 0 bases, with 9 bases between. These data are taken from a study of T cells in Graves' hyperthyroidism and ophthalmopathy.

Sequenced: blood. The sequence came from a woman between 18 and 29 years old with Graves' hyperthyroidism. The V and J genes are TRBV18 and TRBJ1-3; no reliable D call. In nucleotides, the CDR3 is TGTGCCAGCTCACCGGCCAAGAGCTCTGGAAACACCATATATTTT. Translating it yields CASSPAKSSGNTIYF.